Below, one T cell receptor (beta chain) is given with its context. Its antigen has not been determined. It has no much larger one-base neighbor in the sample; base qualities were not kept. These data originate in a study of blood T cell repertoires in COVID-19 (dated by TCRdb to about 2020). Background on the whole study: Collaborator samples came from the United States, Italy and Spain and covered acute and convalescent phases of COVID-19. The prospective study material was composed of cDNA or gDNA derived from T cells, B-cell-depleted T cells, or PBMCs. Deeply sampled blood TCRbeta repertoires from subjects exposed to, actively infected with, or recovered from COVID-19 were included in the dataset. The repertoires were released in a freely available public database intended as a resource for research on the immune response to SARS-CoV-2. Samples were obtained from the ongoing ImmuneRACE study (first 160 participants) and from 1,200 or so subjects provided by 6 global collaborators. Nearly every sample came with metadata listing a de-identified subject ID, COVID-19 status, age in years and sex. HLA class I and class II types, where available, came from metadata supplied by the sample provider rather than from assay-based typing. Overall study results and their limits: The quantity of clinical and demographic metadata differed by source and by participant and was supplied without curation.

TCRbeta CDR3 regions were amplified from genomic DNA by means of the immunoSEQ Assay, a bias-controlled multiplex PCR. In the authors' own workflow: Nucleated cell counts per sample were estimated from amplification of reference gene primers within the assay. Sequence reads were collapsed and filtered to measure the absolute abundance of every unique TCRbeta CDR3 rearrangement. For each sample, productive Simpson clonality was calculated as the square root of Simpson's diversity index over productive rearrangements. Held by TCRdb, this immuneACCESS table contains in-frame sequences only and omits some clones. Under half of the omission traces to an unresolved V gene where checked; the cause of the rest is unknown. V, J and clone size were drawn from that table, and D and trimming were deduced from the DNA. The sample contains approximately 280,000 clones, about nine tenths of them found a single time. The leading ten clones occupy around 13% of the sample.

Between the V and J ends, shortened by 0 bases and 4 bases respectively, the junction contains 14 bases. The CDR3 holds 16 amino acids from the cysteine to the phenylalanine. Of the read, only the CDR3 DNA is kept; its 48 bases are in frame from base 1. Taken from the germline V gene (reference sequence), the CDR1 and CDR2 loops are SGHKS and YYEKEE. Each collaborating institution followed its own protocols to collect whole blood in K2EDTA tubes. For TCRbeta analysis, collaborators shipped samples as frozen whole blood, isolated PBMCs, or DNA extracted from either of those sample types. The sequence came from a woman aged 60 to 75 with acute or convalescent COVID-19. The sequence links TRBV5-5 to TRBJ1-5; the D gene cannot be resolved reliably. Input material: peripheral blood. The DNA sequence reads TGTGCCAGCAGCTTGGACCGGGGTTTCGGGAATCAGCCCCAGCATTTT. It codes for CASSLDRGFGNQPQHF.